Shown below are 20 T cell receptor beta chains from a single sample sequenced in a study of T cell responses to AZD1222 COVID-19 vaccine. Here immunoSEQ multiplex PCR was the method, and the copy in TCRdb shows in-frame clones only, minus some. The sample contains fewer than 85,000 clones, about 91% of which appear only once. The sequenced sample was peripheral blood, obtained on day 0 of MenACWY control vaccination. The source is an adult in good health.

This clone was observed a few times. The identical CDR3 is also encoded by other nucleotide sequences in the sample. The chain couples TRBV19 to TRBJ2-1; a weak D match, TRBD1 (6 bases). The CDR3 sequence is 15 residues long. V dropped 4 bases and J dropped 10 bases, with 20 bases sitting between them. Germline values: CDR1 LNHDA, CDR2 SQIVND (reference sequence). The CDR3 loop reads CASSTQGQGPREQFF. In nucleotides, the CDR3 is TGTGCCAGTAGTACCCAGGGACAAGGGCCGCGGGAGCAGTTCTTC.

The gene calls are TRBV11-1 and TRBJ1-1; D unresolved. The CDR3 has 13 residues. V dropped 1 base and J dropped 1 base, with 4 bases sitting between them. Germline CDR1 SGHAT, CDR2 FQDESV (reference sequence). CDR3 sequence: CASSLEENTEAFF. CDR3 nucleotides: TGTGCCAGCAGCTTAGAGGAGAACACTGAAGCTTTCTTT.

The chain joins TRBV9 to TRBJ2-2; D gene ambiguous. In germline, CDR1 is SGDLS, CDR2 YYNGEE. V was clipped by 3 bases and J by 4 bases, with 13 bases between them. There are 15 residues in the CDR3. The DNA for the CDR3 is TGTGCCAGCAGCGCTAGGGCTGGGGTCACCGGGGAGCTGTTTTTT. Its translation: CASSARAGVTGELFF.

The chain employs TRBV7-2 and TRBJ1-6; 11 bases fit TRBD1. In germline, CDR1 is SGHTA, CDR2 FQGNSA. This CDR3 has 15 amino acids. V lost 1 base, J lost 14 bases, and 7 bases stayed unmatched. This chain's CDR3 is CASSLERTGGRTLHF. In DNA, the CDR3 is TGTGCCAGCAGCTTAGAAAGGACAGGGGGCCGTACCCTCCACTTT.

This clone was counted between two and nine times. The V call is TRBV19, the J call TRBJ2-1, with D perhaps TRBD1 (5 bases). Germline CDR1 is LNHDA and CDR2 is SQIVND (reference sequence). Trimming stripped 3 bases from V and 9 bases from J, with 12 bases between. The CDR3 has 13 residues. The CDR3 region is CASSMPRAGEQFF. In DNA, the CDR3 is TGTGCCAGTAGTATGCCCAGGGCCGGTGAGCAGTTCTTC.

V and J are TRBV28 and TRBJ1-4; 7 bases fit TRBD1. The junction had 4 bases not matched to a gene; V was cut back by 7 bases and J by 5 bases. The CDR3 totals 13 residues. CDR1 MDHEN and CDR2 SYDVKM come from the germline V gene. DNA for the CDR3: TGTGCCAGCATCGAGACAGGGAATGAAAAACTGTTTTTT. Translation gives CASIETGNEKLFF. The full variable domain, its missing parts supplied by reference TRBV28 and TRBJ1-4, is DVKVTQSSRYLVKRTGEKVFLECVQDMDHENMFWYRQDPGLGLRLIYFSYDVKMKEKGDIPEGYSVSREKKERFSLILESASTNQTSMYLCASIETGNEKLFFGSGTQLSVL.

The genes are TRBV11-2 and TRBJ2-7; D is undetermined. Deletions cut 3 bases from V and 6 bases from J, with 6 bases between. CDR1 and CDR2 (germline): SGHAT, FQNNGV. There are 11 residues in the CDR3. The CDR3 loop is CASSFGSEQYF. The CDR3 region has the DNA TGTGCCAGCAGCTTCGGGTCCGAGCAGTACTTC.

This clone has a handful of counts. The chain carries TRBV18 and TRBJ1-5, with D unclear. The CDR3 is 15 amino acids. CDR1 is KGHSH and CDR2 is LQKENI in the germline V gene. Between the trimmed V and J ends, which lost 3 bases and 6 bases, there was a span of 15 bases. The CDR3 region is CASSPDAGESQPQHF. CDR3 DNA: TGTGCCAGCTCACCCGATGCGGGAGAATCTCAGCCCCAGCATTTT.

The gene calls are TRBV18 and TRBJ1-6, with 7 bases that match TRBD1. Germline-derived CDR1 and CDR2 are KGHSH and LQKENI. This CDR3 contains 16 residues. The V segment lost 0 bases and the J segment 12 bases; nucleotides outside the gene matches: 11. The CDR3 loop reads CASSPPGGQAFGPLHF. Here the CDR3 DNA reads TGTGCCAGCTCACCACCGGGCGGACAGGCCTTCGGACCCCTCCACTTT.

This chain connects TRBV7-2 to TRBJ1-1; D uncertain. The germline V and J ends were trimmed by 1 base and 0 bases, with 9 bases remaining between them. Germline CDR1 is SGHTA and CDR2 is FQGNSA. This CDR3 has 15 residues. Here the CDR3 reads CASSLDGRMNTEAFF. In DNA, the CDR3 is TGTGCCAGCAGCTTAGACGGGAGGATGAACACTGAAGCTTTCTTT.

This sequence joins TRBV5-5 and TRBJ1-3, with TRBD1 identical over 7 bases. V was pared by 3 bases and J by 2 bases, with 2 bases of the junction left unmatched. This CDR3 contains 14 residues. CDR1 is SGHKS and CDR2 is YYEKEE in the germline V gene (reference sequence). In nucleotides, the CDR3 is TGTGCCAGCAGCTCCGGGACAGCTGGAAACACCATATATTTT. Its protein is CASSSGTAGNTIYF.

The genes are TRBV2 and TRBJ1-2; D unclear. Trimming shortened V by 7 bases and J by 4 bases, and 25 bases separated the two germline ends. The CDR3 is 17 amino acids. The germline V gene has CDR1 SNHLY and CDR2 FYNNEI. In DNA, the CDR3 is TGTGCCAGCATTGCGGACTCAGCCATTTCCGCCGGCTATGGCTACACCTTC. This codes for CASIADSAISAGYGYTF.

The V call is TRBV12-3 or TRBV12-4, the J call TRBJ2-7, with 7 bases matching TRBD2. J was trimmed by 3 bases and V by 5 bases; bases with no gene match: 4. CDR3 length: 13 residues. CDR3 coding DNA: TGTGCCAGCAGTCGGGAGGTTCTCTACGAGCAGTACTTC. It translates to CASSREVLYEQYF.

V is TRBV29-1 and J is TRBJ1-1; no reliable D call. The length of the CDR3 is 13 residues. Germline values: CDR1 SQVTM, CDR2 ANQGSEA. Trimming took 4 bases from V and 0 from J, leaving 9 bases between them. The CDR3 here is CSVVKVMNTEAFF. CDR3 nucleotides: TGCAGCGTTGTTAAGGTGATGAACACTGAAGCTTTCTTT.

This chain connects TRBV19 to TRBJ2-1, with a possible D match to TRBD1 (6 bases). There are 13 residues in the CDR3. CDR1 is LNHDA and CDR2 is SQIVND in the germline V gene (reference sequence). The germline V and J ends were trimmed by 2 bases and 10 bases, with 12 bases remaining between them. The CDR3 DNA is TGTGCCAGTAGTATATCACAGGGTAGAGAGCAGTTCTTC. Protein product: CASSISQGREQFF.

In this sample, this clone turned up once. The DNA for the CDR3 is TGTGCCAGCAGACCCGGGACTACCATCCTTGGCGAGCAGTACTTC. It translates to CASRPGTTILGEQYF. This chain joins TRBV2 and TRBJ2-7; TRBD2 matches at 7 bases. The CDR3 runs to 15 residues. CDR1 and CDR2 from the germline V gene are SNHLY and FYNNEI. V was pared by 6 bases and J by 6 bases, with 14 bases of the junction left unmatched.

V and J are TRBV19 and TRBJ2-1; 13 bases align to TRBD2. V shed 5 bases, J shed 5 bases, and the junction held 0 bases outside the gene matches. The CDR3 runs 14 residues. In germline, CDR1 is LNHDA, CDR2 SQIVND (reference sequence). CDR3 sequence (DNA): TGTGCCAGTAGTGGGACTAGCGGGAACAATGAGCAGTTCTTC. Translating gives CASSGTSGNNEQFF.

The chain couples TRBV29-1 to TRBJ2-1; D is possibly TRBD1 or TRBD2 (5 bases each). The CDR3 extends over 13 amino acids. The V and J ends lost 3 bases and 5 bases respectively, with 11 bases between them. Germline V CDR1 and CDR2: SQVTM, ANQGSEA. CDR3 sequence reads: CSVDWGFHNEQFF. CDR3 bases: TGCAGCGTTGATTGGGGGTTCCACAATGAGCAGTTCTTC.

The chain couples TRBV4-3 to TRBJ2-3; 9 positions agree with TRBD2. Germline assignment: CDR1 LGHNA and CDR2 YSLEER. Trimming took 4 bases from V and 1 from J; bases not matched to a gene: 15. This CDR3 has 19 amino acids. CDR3 nucleotide sequence: TGCGCCAGCAGCCTGGTGTTTTGGGCGGGAGGGCCGGGCACAGATACGCAGTATTTT. This encodes CASSLVFWAGGPGTDTQYF.

V and J are TRBV5-1 and TRBJ2-4, with no clear D. V was pared by 0 bases and J by 7 bases, with 11 bases between. The CDR3 has 14 residues. Germline lookup yields CDR1 SGHRS and CDR2 YFSETQ. For the CDR3, the DNA is TGCGCCAGCAGCTTGGACGCGACGAGGAACATTCAGTACTTC. The encoded protein is CASSLDATRNIQYF.